The 14 T cell receptor beta chains below come from one sample, sequenced in a study of blood T cell repertoires in COVID-19. Assay: immunoSEQ multiplex PCR; the TCRdb copy retains only in-frame clones and omits some. The sample includes 150,000 to 200,000 clones, 86% of them seen just once. The sample taken for sequencing was peripheral blood. The source is a man aged 55 to 70 with acute or convalescent COVID-19.

The CDR3 region has the DNA TGTGCCAGCAGCCGTCATACTATGGCGGGAAGCGGAACTAGCACAGATACGCAGTATTTT. It specifies CASSRHTMAGSGTSTDTQYF. V and J are TRBV4-2 and TRBJ2-3, with D perhaps TRBD2 (6 bases). The CDR3 consists of 20 residues. CDR1 is LGHNA, CDR2 YNFKEQ, per germline. With 4 bases removed from V and 0 bases from J, the gap between germline ends came to 26 bases.

This chain links TRBV10-2 with TRBJ2-7; D is possibly TRBD2 (7 bases). Trimming stripped 6 bases from V and 1 base from J, with 19 bases between. Germline V gene sequence: CDR1 WSHSY, CDR2 SAAADI. The CDR3 length is 16 residues. In DNA, the CDR3 is TGCGCCAGCAGGGCGCGGGGGCCGAGCCTATCCTACGAGCAGTACTTC. Amino acids: CASRARGPSLSYEQYF.

This chain links TRBV19 with TRBJ1-3; 10 bases fit TRBD1. Germline V gene data show CDR1 as LNHDA and CDR2 as SQIVND (reference sequence). V dropped 8 bases and J dropped 4; count of bases not matched to a gene: 8. The CDR3 totals 15 residues. The CDR3 DNA is TGTGCCAGTCGACCGGGACAGGGGTTCGGAAACACCATATATTTT. It specifies CASRPGQGFGNTIYF.

This chain links TRBV13 with TRBJ2-3, with 9 bases that match TRBD2. Trimming removed 5 bases from V and 3 bases from J; junction bases left unmatched: 9. The CDR3 has 16 amino acids. Germline V CDR1 and CDR2: PRHDT, FYEKMQ (reference sequence). The CDR3 loop is CASSPAAGGPTDTQYF. CDR3 coding DNA: TGTGCCAGCAGCCCAGCGGCGGGAGGGCCTACAGATACGCAGTATTTT.

The rearrangement uses TRBV28 and TRBJ1-6; the D is unclear. The CDR3 is 15 residues long. Per germline, CDR1 MDHEN and CDR2 SYDVKM. V was shortened by 10 bases and J by 7 bases, with 20 bases between the two germline ends. The CDR3 sequence: CAIQPPARGNSPLHF. The CDR3 DNA follows: TGTGCCATCCAACCCCCAGCCCGAGGGAATTCACCCCTCCACTTT.

V usage is TRBV7-4 and J usage is TRBJ1-3; the match to TRBD1 covers 7 bases. Losses at the gene ends were 7 bases for V and 2 bases for J; bases not matched to a gene: 5. CDR3 length: 14 amino acids. CDR1 and CDR2 from the germline V gene are SGHVT and SQSDAQ. The CDR3 spells CASKPGTAGNTIYF. CDR3 DNA sequence: TGTGCCAGCAAACCTGGGACAGCTGGAAACACCATATATTTT.

V gene TRBV4-1 combines with J gene TRBJ1-1, with D possibly matching TRBD1 (6 bases). Germline-derived CDR1 and CDR2 are MGHRA and YSYEKL. V dropped 3 bases and J dropped 4 bases, with 15 bases sitting between them. The CDR3 spans 15 residues. The CDR3 region is CASSQEARGSTEAFF. CDR3 coding DNA: TGCGCCAGCAGCCAGGAAGCCAGGGGAAGCACTGAAGCTTTCTTT.

CDR3 residues: CASTLQGPYEQYF. The CDR3 nucleotides read TGTGCCAGCACCCTACAGGGTCCCTACGAGCAGTACTTC. The chain combines TRBV28 with TRBJ2-7, with D possibly matching TRBD1 (6 bases). Germline CDR1 and CDR2: MDHEN and SYDVKM. CDR3 length: 13 amino acids. V lost 7 bases to trimming and J lost 2 bases, with 12 bases between them.

This clone has a handful of counts. The chain uses TRBV7-2 and TRBJ1-2, with 11 positions matching TRBD1. From germline, CDR1 is SGHTA and CDR2 FQGNSA. Losses at the gene ends were 3 bases for V and 5 bases for J; bases not matched to a gene: 2. The CDR3 has 14 amino acids. CDR3 nucleotide sequence: TGTGCCAGCAGCTTGGGGACAGGGGGATATGGCTACACCTTC. Translated, it gives CASSLGTGGYGYTF. The full variable domain, its missing parts supplied by reference TRBV7-2 and TRBJ1-2, is GAGVSQSPSNKVTEKGKDVELRCDPISGHTALYWYRQSLGQGLEFLIYFQGNSAPDKSGLPSDRFSAERTGGSVSTLTIQRTQQEDSAVYLCASSLGTGGYGYTFGSGTRLTVV.

The V call is TRBV28, the J call TRBJ1-5; the D gene is possibly TRBD1 (6 bases). CDR1 MDHEN and CDR2 SYDVKM come from the germline V gene. V lost 5 bases to trimming and J lost 0 bases, with 11 bases between them. This CDR3 is built from 15 residues. The chain's CDR3 is CASSRLQGSNQPQHF. The CDR3 DNA sequence: TGTGCCAGCAGTCGCCTACAGGGTAGCAATCAGCCCCAGCATTTT.

The V call is TRBV10-2, the J call TRBJ2-7, with 11 nucleotides matching TRBD2. The CDR3 extends over 14 amino acids. Germline lookup yields CDR1 WSHSY and CDR2 SAAADI. J was trimmed by 4 bases and V by 7 bases; bases with no gene match: 6. The CDR3 reads CASKGGLAVYEQYF. CDR3 in DNA: TGCGCCAGCAAGGGGGGACTAGCGGTTTACGAGCAGTACTTC.

The chain carries TRBV10-1 and TRBJ2-2, with 7 bases that match TRBD1. The V gene end was trimmed by 10 bases and the J gene end by 3 bases; junction bases not matched to a gene: 5. Looked up from germline, CDR1 is WNHNN and CDR2 is SYGVQD (reference sequence). The CDR3 spans 13 residues. CDR3 loop: CATRDSYTGELFF. The CDR3 bases are TGCGCCACCCGGGACAGTTACACCGGGGAGCTGTTTTTT.

Details on this clone: Other DNA sequences from this sample encode an identical CDR3 as well. The J gene is TRBJ1-2, the V gene TRBV5-1, with TRBD1 as a possible D gene (5 bases). CDR1 and CDR2 (germline): SGHRS, YFSETQ. V lost 2 bases and J 0 bases, leaving 8 bases between the germline ends. This CDR3 is 14 amino acids long. CDR3 sequence reads: CASSLAGANYGYTF. The CDR3 DNA sequence: TGCGCCAGCAGCTTAGCGGGGGCTAACTATGGCTACACCTTC. Full variable domain (rest looked up from reference TRBV5-1 and TRBJ1-2): KAGVTQTPRYLIKTRGQQVTLSCSPISGHRSVSWYQQTPGQGLQFLFEYFSETQRNKGNFPGRFSGRQFSNSRSEMNVSTLELGDSALYLCASSLAGANYGYTFGSGTRLTVV.

The chain has TRBV18 and TRBJ1-2, with 9 bases identical to TRBD1. The trim removed 4 bases at V and 6 bases at J, leaving 15 bases unmatched. CDR3 length equals 17 residues. The germline V gene has CDR1 KGHSH and CDR2 LQKENI. The CDR3 is CASSRKAATGGGDGYTF. The CDR3 DNA reads TGTGCCAGCTCACGAAAAGCAGCCACAGGGGGCGGAGATGGCTACACCTTC.